This T cell receptor beta chain was identified in a study of T cells after yellow fever vaccination. Overall study: Each low-cell-number fraction was prepared by means of SMART-Seq v4 Ultra Low Input. Study-wide results and caveats: Post-booster samples contained most primary-vaccination clones (nearly 98% CD4, about 87% CD8). Though weaker, the secondary response peaked faster, on day 5 versus 15.

TCRdb re-called the 5' RACE reads through MiXCR, storing one row per CDR3 protein. The sample shows 300,000 or so distinct CDR3 sequences, 10% to 15% of them seen only once. In this sample, this clonotype turned up a few times. Its antigen is not identified. Looked up from germline, CDR1 is SGHTA and CDR2 is FQGTGA. Trimming stripped 2 bases from V and 4 bases from J, with 13 bases between. The CDR3 length is 15 residues. The source was CD4+ T cells sorted from PBMCs, collected 45 days after the yellow fever booster vaccination. The origin of this receptor is a man in his thirties or forties who received the YFV17D yellow fever vaccine. The V call is TRBV7-3, the J call TRBJ2-3; D ambiguous. CDR3 nucleotides: TGTGCCAGCAGCTTAGAAGGCCGCCGGGCAGATACGCAGTATTTT. This encodes CASSLEGRRADTQYF.